This TCR beta chain is from a study of identical twins. Broader study findings: In cord blood, abundant beta clonotypes had fewer insertions; memory showed no trend. Twins' excess sharing was less marked for out-of-frame beta sequences.

Details on this clonotype: Its antigen is not known.

In TCRdb, the 5' RACE reads were re-called with MiXCR into one record per CDR3 protein. The data show around 1.7 million distinct CDR3 sequences, about 32% seen once. CDR1 is DFQATT and CDR2 is SNEGSKA in the germline V gene (reference sequence). The CDR3 is 15 amino acids. V was pared by 3 bases and J by 0 bases, with 3 bases of the junction left unmatched. Sequencing was carried out using cord blood. This chain connects TRBV20-1 to TRBJ1-5, with 9 bases identical to TRBD1. The source is a newborn girl in good health. The CDR3 DNA sequence: TGCAGTGCTAGCCGGACAGGGGTTAGCAATCAGCCCCAGCATTTT. Its translation is CSASRTGVSNQPQHF.